Detailed here is one T cell receptor (beta chain). Its antigen is not identified. Other DNA sequences within the sample encode an identical CDR3. This table comes from immunoSEQ multiplex PCR, and its TCRdb copy is limited to in-frame clones, with some not included. The table lists more than 100,000 clones, 70% to 90% of them singletons, with roughly 2.4% in the top ten. The data stem from a study of T cell responses to AZD1222 COVID-19 vaccine. Study summary: Pooled samples include second doses given at about 4 or 12 weeks. Study-wide results and limits: Among those given AZD1222, only five or six were seropositive at baseline. As reported, nearly half of all spike-specific TCRs target variant regions that are unmutated.

Germline loops: CDR1 MNHEY, CDR2 SVGAGI. V shed 6 bases, J shed 4 bases, and the junction held 4 bases outside the gene matches. The CDR3 is 14 residues long. The chain combines TRBV6-5 with TRBJ1-5; 9 positions agree with TRBD1. The clonotype was recovered from an adult in good health. The material sequenced was peripheral blood, taken on day 0 of AZD1222 vaccination. CDR3 region: CASRPTGGNQPQHF. CDR3 in DNA: TGTGCCAGCAGGCCGACAGGGGGGAATCAGCCCCAGCATTTT.